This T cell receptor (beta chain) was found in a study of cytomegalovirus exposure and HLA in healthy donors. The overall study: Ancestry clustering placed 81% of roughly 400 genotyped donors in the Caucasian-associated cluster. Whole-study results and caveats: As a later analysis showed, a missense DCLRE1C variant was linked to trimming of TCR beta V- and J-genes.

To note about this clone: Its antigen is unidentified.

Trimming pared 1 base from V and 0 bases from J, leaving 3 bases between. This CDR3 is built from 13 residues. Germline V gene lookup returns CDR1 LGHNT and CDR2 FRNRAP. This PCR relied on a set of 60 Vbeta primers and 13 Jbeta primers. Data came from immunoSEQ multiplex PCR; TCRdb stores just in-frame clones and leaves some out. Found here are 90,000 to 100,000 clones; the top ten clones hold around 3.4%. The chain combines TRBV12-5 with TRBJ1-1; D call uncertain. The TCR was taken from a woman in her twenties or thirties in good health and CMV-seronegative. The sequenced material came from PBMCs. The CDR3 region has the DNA TGTGCTAGTGGTTTGGCTGTGAACACTGAAGCTTTCTTT. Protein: CASGLAVNTEAFF.